Presented here are 25 T cell receptor beta chains from one specimen sequenced in a study of control samples from healthy donors and cancer patients. TCRdb's copy holds only in-frame clones and misses some; the assay was immunoSEQ multiplex PCR. The sample lists approximately 85,000 clones, about 88% occurring once. Sequenced input: blood. Every receptor here comes from a woman aged 60-70 years in good health.

This chain connects TRBV19 to TRBJ1-2; unclear D gene. Looked up from germline, CDR1 is LNHDA and CDR2 is SQIVND (reference sequence). The CDR3 sequence is 13 residues long. Trimming removed 5 bases from V and 2 bases from J, with 9 bases in between. CDR3 sequence (DNA): TGTGCCAGTAGTCCCGGGGTAAACTATGGCTACACCTTC. Translating gives CASSPGVNYGYTF.

This rearrangement joins TRBV10-3 to TRBJ1-5; weak D call: TRBD1 (6 bases). The V end was cut by 3 bases, the J end by 0 bases, with 6 bases between. CDR1 and CDR2 (germline): ENHRY, SYGVKD. The CDR3 is 14 amino acids. Here the CDR3 reads CAISDRGSNQPQHF. CDR3 nucleotide sequence: TGTGCCATCAGTGACAGGGGTAGCAATCAGCCCCAGCATTTT.

The gene calls are TRBV6-2 or TRBV6-3 and TRBJ2-7; no clear D gene. Per the germline V gene, CDR1 is MNHEY and CDR2 is SVGEGT. Trimming left V 0 bases short and J 0 bases short, with 9 bases between. The CDR3 contains 15 residues. Here the CDR3 reads CASSYSKSTSYEQYF. CDR3 nucleotide sequence: TGTGCCAGCAGTTACTCGAAGTCTACCTCCTACGAGCAGTACTTC.

The rearrangement joins TRBV4-3 to TRBJ1-3, with 10 positions matching TRBD1. V gave up 0 bases and J gave up 2 bases; unmatched junction bases: 7. The length of the CDR3 is 18 residues. The germline CDR1 and CDR2 sequences are LGHNA and YSLEER. CDR3 residues: CASSQDIVGTGAGNTIYF. CDR3 DNA: TGCGCCAGCAGCCAAGATATAGTTGGGACAGGGGCTGGAAACACCATATATTTT.

The rearrangement joins TRBV29-1 to TRBJ2-5; 7 nucleotides align to TRBD2. In germline, CDR1 is SQVTM, CDR2 ANQGSEA. Trimming at V came to 7 bases and at J to 5 bases, leaving 7 bases not matched to a gene. This CDR3 has 12 residues. As DNA, the CDR3 is TGCAGCGCGGCGGACGGGAGGGAGACCCAGTACTTC. The encoded protein is CSAADGRETQYF.

V usage is TRBV27 and J usage is TRBJ2-3; 9 positions agree with TRBD2. The CDR3 sequence is 16 residues long. The V gene end was trimmed by 5 bases and the J gene end by 4 bases; junction bases not matched to a gene: 10. CDR1 is MNHEY, CDR2 SMNVEV, per germline (reference sequence). CDR3 nucleotides: TGTGCCAGCAGTACCCGGGATAGCGGGAGTGCAGATACGCAGTATTTT. Protein sequence: CASSTRDSGSADTQYF.

The chain links TRBV2 to TRBJ1-1; a weak D match, TRBD1 (5 bases). Deletions cut 6 bases from V and 1 base from J, with 9 bases between. There are 13 residues in the CDR3. Germline CDR1 is SNHLY and CDR2 is FYNNEI. The CDR3: CASSRQKNTEAFF. The CDR3 DNA reads as TGTGCCAGCAGCCGACAGAAGAACACTGAAGCTTTCTTT.

The chain links TRBV29-1 to TRBJ1-2; D uncertain. There are 11 residues in the CDR3. Trimming took 6 bases from V and 7 from J, leaving 12 bases between them. From germline, CDR1 is SQVTM and CDR2 ANQGSEA. For the CDR3, the DNA is TGCAGCGTCCAAGAATGGTCTGGCTACACCTTC. Its translation is CSVQEWSGYTF.

V is TRBV4-1 and J is TRBJ2-2; D is perhaps TRBD2 (6 bases). Germline V gene sequence: CDR1 MGHRA, CDR2 YSYEKL. The CDR3 has 17 residues. V was pared by 3 bases and J by 2 bases, with 16 bases between. CDR3 amino acids: CASSHLPGGTNTGELFF. CDR3 in DNA: TGCGCCAGCAGCCATTTACCCGGCGGGACTAACACCGGGGAGCTGTTTTTT.

The chain has TRBV4-3 and TRBJ1-2; the D is unclear. Trimming shortened V by 1 base and J by 2 bases, and 11 bases separated the two germline ends. The CDR3 is 15 amino acids. Per germline, CDR1 LGHNA and CDR2 YSLEER. For the CDR3, the DNA is TGCGCCAGCAGCCAAGGTTTCAAGTTAAACTATGGCTACACCTTC. This translates into CASSQGFKLNYGYTF.

This clone was seen a handful of times. The V and J genes are TRBV29-1 and TRBJ1-6, with no clear D. Trimming removed 1 base from V and 13 bases from J, with 14 bases in between. The CDR3 is 13 amino acids. The germline CDR1 and CDR2 sequences are SQVTM and ANQGSEA. The CDR3 region has the DNA TGCAGCGTTGAAGTTGGAGGCCACGGCCCCCTCCACTTT. This translates into CSVEVGGHGPLHF.

This chain joins TRBV7-9 and TRBJ2-1; 10 bases line up with TRBD2. Trimming at V came to 2 bases and at J to 6 bases, leaving 4 bases not matched to a gene. Germline CDR1 is SEHNR and CDR2 is FQNEAQ (reference sequence). The CDR3 runs to 15 residues. CDR3 amino acids: CASSLLLAGINEQFF. CDR3 nucleotide sequence: TGTGCCAGCAGCTTACTACTAGCGGGGATCAATGAGCAGTTCTTC.

The chain links TRBV28 to TRBJ2-7; D is unresolved. The CDR3 is 15 amino acids. Deletions cut 1 base from V and 2 bases from J, with 12 bases between. Germline lookup yields CDR1 MDHEN and CDR2 SYDVKM. CDR3 loop: CASSLSANSPYEQYF. In nucleotides, the CDR3 is TGTGCCAGCAGTTTATCAGCTAATAGCCCCTACGAGCAGTACTTC.

J is TRBJ1-1 and V is TRBV11-3; D possibly corresponds to TRBD1 (6 bases). Trimming removed 1 base from V and 0 bases from J, with 6 bases in between. CDR3 length equals 14 residues. The germline gives CDR1 SGHNT, CDR2 YENEEA. CDR3 DNA sequence: TGTGCCAGCAGCTTAGCAGGGGTGAACACTGAAGCTTTCTTT. Translation: CASSLAGVNTEAFF.

CDR3 bases: TGTGCCAGCAAGGGACAGGGCTATGGCTACACCTTC. Encoded protein: CASKGQGYGYTF. This chain uses TRBV2 with TRBJ1-2, with 9 bases lining up with TRBD1. The CDR3 contains 12 residues. Trimming removed 7 bases from V and 4 bases from J; junction bases left unmatched: 1. CDR1 SNHLY and CDR2 FYNNEI come from the germline V gene.

The V call is TRBV18, the J call TRBJ2-1; D gene ambiguous. The length of the CDR3 is 13 residues. CDR1 is KGHSH, CDR2 LQKENI, per germline. Trimming removed 3 bases from V and 10 bases from J, with 13 bases in between. The CDR3 loop reads CASSPNTDGEQFF. The CDR3 DNA sequence: TGTGCCAGCTCACCGAATACCGACGGGGAGCAGTTCTTC.

CDR3 residues: CASSPMDRGDTQYF. CDR3 sequence (DNA): TGTGCCAGCTCACCAATGGACAGGGGCGATACGCAGTATTTT. This rearrangement joins TRBV18 to TRBJ2-3; 9 bases are shared with TRBD1. Germline V lookup: CDR1 KGHSH, CDR2 LQKENI. The CDR3 runs to 14 residues. Germline trimming cut 2 bases from V and 6 bases from J; bases unmatched to any gene: 3.

The chain recombines TRBV11-2 with TRBJ2-2, with D unclear. CDR3 length: 15 residues. CDR1 is SGHAT and CDR2 is FQNNGV in the germline V gene. With 5 bases removed from V and 1 base from J, the gap between germline ends came to 11 bases. DNA of the CDR3: TGTGCCAGCAGCACCCCAATACTGAACACCGGGGAGCTGTTTTTT. It translates to CASSTPILNTGELFF.

The chain combines TRBV18 with TRBJ1-1; D gene unclear. Trimming shortened V by 3 bases and J by 3 bases, and 8 bases separated the two germline ends. The CDR3 length is 13 residues. Germline V gene sequence: CDR1 KGHSH, CDR2 LQKENI. The CDR3 loop is CASSPNVDTEAFF. The CDR3 DNA reads TGTGCCAGCTCACCGAATGTCGACACTGAAGCTTTCTTT.

The chain joins TRBV2 to TRBJ1-2, with TRBD1 matching over 10 bases. The CDR3 covers 14 residues. Germline values: CDR1 SNHLY, CDR2 FYNNEI. The trim removed 7 bases at V and 3 bases at J, leaving 5 bases unmatched. CDR3 residues: CASNVDRGDYGYTF. CDR3 in DNA: TGTGCCAGCAATGTGGACAGGGGGGACTATGGCTACACCTTC. The full variable domain, completed using reference TRBV2 and TRBJ1-2, is EPEVTQTPSHQVTQMGQEVILRCVPISNHLYFYWYRQILGQKVEFLVSFYNNEISEKSEIFDDQFSVERPDGSNFTLKIRSTKLEDSAMYFCASNVDRGDYGYTFGSGTRLTVV.

The V gene is TRBV6-6, the J gene TRBJ1-1; TRBD1 matches at 7 bases. CDR1 is MNHNY, CDR2 SVGAGI, per germline (reference sequence). The V segment lost 6 bases and the J segment 8 bases; nucleotides outside the gene matches: 6. The CDR3 spans 12 residues. As DNA, the CDR3 is TGTGCCAGCAGCCCGACAGGGAAAGAAGCTTTCTTT. This codes for CASSPTGKEAFF.

CDR3 DNA: TGTGCCAGCAGCTTAGCAGGGGGGGCCTACAATGAGCAGTTCTTC. It codes for CASSLAGGAYNEQFF. This chain links TRBV7-8 with TRBJ2-1; tentative D call: TRBD2 (7 bases). The CDR3 is made up of 15 amino acids. Between the trimmed V and J ends, which lost 0 bases and 2 bases, there was a span of 8 bases. The germline V gene encodes CDR1 SGHVS and CDR2 FQNEAQ.

The V gene is TRBV19, the J gene TRBJ1-5; no firm D call. The CDR3 has 14 residues. Trimming took off 3 bases at V and 10 bases at J, with 16 bases between the two ends. Germline V gives CDR1 LNHDA, CDR2 SQIVND (reference sequence). CDR3 nucleotides: TGTGCCAGTAGTATCGAGGGAGGGCGTTTCCCCCAGCATTTT. Its protein product is CASSIEGGRFPQHF.

V is TRBV19 and J is TRBJ2-1; the match to TRBD2 covers 7 bases. CDR3 length: 13 amino acids. The trim removed 3 bases at V and 9 bases at J, leaving 5 bases unmatched. CDR1 and CDR2 (germline): LNHDA, SQIVND (reference sequence). In DNA form, the CDR3 reads TGTGCCAGTAGTATTGGGGAGGGGACTGAGCAGTTCTTC. It encodes CASSIGEGTEQFF.

The V call is TRBV6-5, the J call TRBJ1-1; tentatively, D is TRBD1 (5 bases). The V end was cut by 5 bases, the J end by 7 bases, with 11 bases between. The germline V gene has CDR1 MNHEY and CDR2 SVGAGI. The CDR3 has 12 residues. The CDR3 nucleotides read TGTGCCAGCAGTAAACAGGAGGTTGAAGCTTTCTTT. Its protein product is CASSKQEVEAFF.